A selection of T cell receptor beta chains follows, all from one sample in a study of cytomegalovirus exposure and HLA in healthy donors. Data came from immunoSEQ multiplex PCR; TCRdb stores just in-frame clones and leaves some out. This repertoire shows 110,000 to 150,000 clones, around 77% found once; its top ten account for 4.9%. Material for sequencing was PBMCs. The receptor set was obtained from a woman in her 50s in good health and CMV-seronegative. The CDR3 runs from the conserved cysteine through the conserved F or W. D genes are given only for firm matches. Size is stated for part of the rows, as once, few or many counts, or as a class when the clone is expanded.

v_call	clone_size	j_call	d_call	cdr3_aa	cdr3_nt
TRBV13	NA	TRBJ2-1	NA	CASSDGGRSYNEQFF	TGTGCCAGCAGCGACGGGGGGCGCTCCTACAATGAGCAGTTCTTC
TRBV5-1	NA	TRBJ2-1	TRBD1	CASSSGTDYYNEQFF	TGCGCCAGCAGCTCAGGGACAGATTACTACAATGAGCAGTTCTTC
TRBV10-1	NA	TRBJ2-5	TRBD2	CASSDPGLAPKETQYF	TGCGCCAGCAGTGACCCCGGACTAGCGCCTAAAGAGACCCAGTACTTC
TRBV15	once	TRBJ2-7	TRBD2	CATSGAGGVEQYF	TGTGCCACCAGCGGAGCGGGGGGGGTCGAGCAGTACTTC
TRBV15	NA	TRBJ2-4	TRBD1	CATSRIYGTVAKSDQYF	TGTGCCACCAGCAGGATCTACGGGACAGTAGCAAAAAGTGATCAGTACTTC
TRBV9	NA	TRBJ1-1	NA	CASGGQPTEAFF	TGTGCCAGCGGAGGACAGCCGACTGAAGCTTTCTTT
TRBV10-3	NA	TRBJ1-4	NA	CAISESSDTDNEKLFF	TGTGCCATCAGTGAGTCCTCGGACACCGATAATGAAAAACTGTTTTTT
TRBV7-6	NA	TRBJ1-4	TRBD1	CASSAIGTVNEKLFF	TGTGCCAGCAGCGCAATCGGGACAGTTAATGAAAAACTGTTTTTT
TRBV4-2	few	TRBJ1-1	NA	CASSRAADEAFF	TGTGCCAGCAGCCGGGCAGCGGATGAAGCTTTCTTT
TRBV28	NA	TRBJ2-7	NA	CASSLPRGSEQYF	TGTGCCAGCAGTTTACCCCGAGGGAGCGAGCAGTACTTC
TRBV4-1	NA	TRBJ2-7	TRBD1	CASSRPGQGAYEQYF	TGCGCCAGCAGCCGCCCGGGACAGGGAGCCTACGAGCAGTACTTC
TRBV18	NA	TRBJ2-5	TRBD1	CASSPVGTANQETQYF	TGTGCCAGCTCACCCGTCGGGACAGCAAACCAAGAGACCCAGTACTTC
TRBV27	NA	TRBJ2-1	NA	CASSLPGSYNEQFF	TGTGCCAGCAGTTTACCAGGCTCCTACAATGAGCAGTTCTTC
TRBV10-3	NA	TRBJ2-1	TRBD2	CAITPGGLAGEDGNEQFF	TGTGCCATCACTCCCGGTGGGCTAGCGGGGGAAGATGGCAATGAGCAGTTCTTC
TRBV27	NA	TRBJ1-6	NA	CASSPSRTRNNSPLHF	TGTGCCAGCAGTCCTTCTCGGACAAGAAATAATTCACCCCTCCACTTT
TRBV28	NA	TRBJ1-2	NA	CATTRPQTYGYTF	TGTGCCACGACCAGGCCTCAGACCTATGGCTACACCTTC
TRBV27	NA	TRBJ2-7	TRBD2	CASSSGLAGGMGREQYF	TGTGCCAGCAGCTCGGGACTAGCGGGGGGGATGGGGCGCGAGCAGTACTTC
TRBV2	NA	TRBJ2-7	NA	CASSEGTPGAYEQYF	TGTGCCAGCAGTGAAGGAACACCGGGGGCCTACGAGCAGTACTTC
TRBV6-5	NA	TRBJ2-3	NA	CASSYSLGGTQYF	TGTGCCAGCAGTTACTCCTTGGGGGGTACGCAGTATTTT
TRBV4-2	NA	TRBJ2-6	TRBD2	CASSPGRDISGANVLTF	TGTGCCAGCAGCCCCGGGAGGGATATCTCTGGGGCCAACGTCCTGACTTTC
TRBV7-2	NA	TRBJ1-5	NA	CASSLGTVHSNQPQHF	TGTGCCAGCAGCTTAGGGACAGTTCATAGCAATCAGCCCCAGCATTTT
TRBV6-5	NA	TRBJ2-7	TRBD1	CASSYSGQGALYEQYF	TGTGCCAGCAGTTACTCAGGACAGGGGGCTTTGTACGAGCAGTACTTC
TRBV6-5	NA	TRBJ1-5	NA	CASSRTTGLNQPQHF	TGTGCCAGCAGCCGTACCACAGGGCTTAATCAGCCCCAGCATTTT
TRBV5-4	few	TRBJ1-3	NA	CASSFPRGRMDF	TGTGCCAGCAGCTTCCCCAGGGGCCGGATGGATTTT
TRBV6-1	NA	TRBJ1-3	NA	CASSVQTSSGNTIYF	TGTGCCAGCAGTGTACAGACGAGCTCTGGAAACACCATATATTTT
TRBV23-1	NA	TRBJ2-7	NA	CASSQSPRTAGIPYEQYF	TGCGCCAGCAGTCAATCGCCGAGGACAGCGGGGATTCCCTACGAGCAGTACTTC
TRBV7-2	NA	TRBJ1-5	TRBD1	CASSFGRGSNQPQHF	TGTGCCAGCAGTTTTGGCAGGGGGAGCAATCAGCCCCAGCATTTT
TRBV5-1	NA	TRBJ2-2	NA	CASSFTSRGPVAGELFF	TGCGCCAGCAGCTTCACTTCGCGGGGTCCAGTCGCCGGGGAGCTGTTTTTT
TRBV6-5	NA	TRBJ2-3	TRBD2	CASSYGGGTDTQYF	TGTGCCAGCAGTTACGGGGGGGGCACAGATACGCAGTATTTT
TRBV6-5	NA	TRBJ1-2	NA	CASRVDLRNYGYTF	TGTGCCAGCAGGGTTGATCTCAGGAACTATGGCTACACCTTC
TRBV7-2	NA	TRBJ2-3	NA	CASSLQGAGISDTQYF	TGTGCCAGCAGCTTGCAGGGCGCGGGGATATCCGATACGCAGTATTTT
TRBV29-1	NA	TRBJ1-4	NA	CSPEVRSNEKLFF	TGCAGCCCTGAGGTCCGGTCTAATGAAAAACTGTTTTTT
TRBV10-3	NA	TRBJ2-1	TRBD1	CAISESLGGQGNEQFF	TGTGCCATCAGTGAGTCGTTGGGGGGACAGGGCAATGAGCAGTTCTTC
TRBV7-8	NA	TRBJ1-4	NA	CASSQYLSWNEKLFF	TGTGCCAGCAGCCAATACCTTAGTTGGAATGAAAAACTGTTTTTT
TRBV5-1	once	TRBJ2-3	TRBD2	CASSLEGLAGTDTQYF	TGCGCCAGCAGCTTGGAGGGACTAGCGGGGACAGATACGCAGTATTTT
TRBV28	NA	TRBJ1-1	TRBD1	CATSVWSDRGLDTEAFF	TGTGCCACCTCGGTTTGGTCGGACAGGGGTTTGGACACTGAAGCTTTCTTT
TRBV7-8	NA	TRBJ1-4	NA	CASSLRGREKLFF	TGTGCCAGCAGCTTAAGGGGTCGTGAAAAACTGTTTTTT
TRBV7-8	NA	TRBJ2-7	NA	CASRLTGPEQYF	TGTGCCAGCAGATTGACAGGCCCCGAGCAGTACTTC
TRBV9	NA	TRBJ2-7	NA	CASRTGISYEQYF	TGTGCCAGCAGGACAGGAATCTCCTACGAGCAGTACTTC
TRBV7-9	NA	TRBJ1-2	NA	CASSLTMGARGYGYTF	TGTGCCAGCAGCTTAACGATGGGGGCCCGCGGCTATGGCTACACCTTC
TRBV29-1	NA	TRBJ1-4	NA	CSVRQNSATNEKLFF	TGCAGCGTTCGCCAAAACAGTGCAACTAATGAAAAACTGTTTTTT
TRBV11-3	NA	TRBJ2-5	NA	CASSQRDSQETQYF	TGTGCCAGCAGCCAGAGGGACTCACAAGAGACCCAGTACTTC
TRBV28	NA	TRBJ2-7	NA	CASSLPGFPNSYEQYF	TGTGCCAGCAGTCTTCCAGGGTTCCCAAACTCCTACGAGCAGTACTTC
TRBV19	NA	TRBJ1-2	NA	CASSITGQRANYGYTF	TGTGCCAGTAGTATAACAGGGCAGCGAGCTAACTATGGCTACACCTTC
TRBV7-2	NA	TRBJ2-7	NA	CASSEAGKDYEQYF	TGTGCCAGCAGCGAAGCCGGGAAAGACTACGAGCAGTACTTC
TRBV7-9	NA	TRBJ2-6	NA	CASSPPAGAGANVLTF	TGTGCCAGCAGCCCCCCGGCCGGGGCTGGGGCCAACGTCCTGACTTTC
TRBV6-1	NA	TRBJ2-7	TRBD1	CASTQTRTGYEQYF	TGTGCCAGCACCCAAACCCGGACAGGCTACGAGCAGTACTTC
TRBV2	NA	TRBJ1-2	TRBD1	CASRPDRVYGYTF	TGTGCCAGCAGACCCGACAGGGTCTATGGCTACACCTTC
TRBV4-2	NA	TRBJ1-2	TRBD1	CASSQESRGPLGGYTF	TGTGCCAGCAGCCAAGAGTCAAGGGGGCCACTAGGTGGCTACACCTTC
TRBV7-2	NA	TRBJ1-6	NA	CASSHDRGGNSPLHF	TGTGCCAGCAGCCACGACCGGGGGGGTAATTCACCCCTCCACTTT
TRBV9	few	TRBJ2-2	TRBD2	CASSVVAGNTGELFF	TGTGCCAGCAGCGTAGTAGCGGGGAACACCGGGGAGCTGTTTTTT